These 14 T cell receptor beta chains originate from one sample sequenced in a study of low-dose radiotherapy and immunotherapy resistance in tumors. TRAV- and TRBV-specific primers primed first-strand cDNA, covering alpha and beta chains. Amplification of TCRs used a constant-region primer and V-primer adapter for about 19 PCR cycles. From the reads, TCRdb called clonotypes with MiXCR, one entry per CDR3 protein. The table records about 100,000 distinct CDR3 sequences, about a fifth of them present only once. As to time point: after trial treatment. Sample treatment: LDRT plus nivolumab, ipilimumab, low-dose cyclophosphamide and aspirin (RACIN trial). The sequencing used PBMCs, collected after low-dose radiotherapy plus immunotherapy. These receptors came from a male donor with prostate cancer.

This clonotype occurred many times. This rearrangement joins TRBV18 to TRBJ1-1; no clear D. From germline, CDR1 is KGHSH and CDR2 LQKENI. The CDR3 is 14 residues long. V was clipped by 5 bases and J by 0 bases, with 10 bases between them. CDR3 region: CASSRAGVNTEAFF. Written as DNA, the CDR3 is TGTGCCAGCTCAAGGGCGGGAGTGAACACTGAAGCTTTCTTT.

The chain has TRBV5-1 and TRBJ2-7, with TRBD2 matching over 8 bases. CDR1 and CDR2 (germline): SGHRS, YFSETQ. This CDR3 comprises 15 residues. Trimming at V came to 3 bases and at J to 0 bases, leaving 5 bases not matched to a gene. CDR3 loop: CASSWGLGPSYEQYF. CDR3 coding DNA: TGCGCCAGCAGCTGGGGACTAGGGCCCTCCTACGAGCAGTACTTC.

V is TRBV21-1 and J is TRBJ2-7; no DNA check was done on the table's D call, TRBD1. TRBV21-1 is a pseudogene segment. CDR3 size: 16 residues. As DNA, the CDR3 is TGTGCCAGCAGCCTAAGGGGGCTAGCGATCTCCTACGAGCAGTACTTC. Amino acids: CASSLRGLAISYEQYF.

The rearrangement links TRBV7-9 to TRBJ2-2; TRBD2 is a possible D gene (6 bases). The CDR3 extends over 16 amino acids. Trimming stripped 7 bases from V and 4 bases from J, with 19 bases between. The germline V gene has CDR1 SEHNR and CDR2 FQNEAQ (reference sequence). The CDR3 region is CASITSSGVVTGELFF. CDR3 DNA: TGTGCCAGCATCACCTCATCGGGGGTGGTCACCGGGGAGCTGTTTTTT.

This chain connects TRBV20-1 to TRBJ2-5, with TRBD2 matching 8 bases. The length of the CDR3 is 13 residues. The V segment lost 3 bases and the J segment 4 bases; nucleotides outside the gene matches: 4. Germline V gene sequence: CDR1 DFQATT, CDR2 SNEGSKA (reference sequence). CDR3 coding DNA: TGCAGTGCTAGTAGCGGGGACGTAGAGACCCAGTACTTC. As protein: CSASSGDVETQYF.

This clonotype was seen ten or more times. The V and J genes are TRBV12-3 or TRBV12-4 and TRBJ2-6; D tentatively fits TRBD1 or TRBD2 (6 bases each). The CDR3 has 18 residues. The V and J ends lost 2 bases and 0 bases respectively, with 14 bases between them. CDR3 nucleotides: TGTGCCAGCAGTTTACCGCAGGGGCGGGGCTCTGGGGCCAACGTCCTGACTTTC. It translates to CASSLPQGRGSGANVLTF.

This clonotype was counted between two and nine times. This rearrangement joins TRBV19 to TRBJ1-1; D call uncertain. Germline V gene data show CDR1 as LNHDA and CDR2 as SQIVND (reference sequence). The CDR3 runs to 14 residues. The V end lost 10 bases, the J end lost 1 base, and 16 bases lay between the germline ends. The CDR3 spells CATNPATANTEAFF. The CDR3 bases are TGTGCCACAAACCCGGCTACAGCGAACACTGAAGCTTTCTTT.

This clonotype occurred many times. The V gene is TRBV19, the J gene TRBJ1-3; TRBD1 might be the D (5 bases). The V end was cut by 5 bases, the J end by 0 bases, with 17 bases between. Germline V gives CDR1 LNHDA, CDR2 SQIVND (reference sequence). This CDR3 comprises 17 residues. CDR3 sequence (DNA): TGTGCCAGTAGTCCCAGGGAGAGGGGCCGCTCTGGAAACACCATATATTTT. Translated: CASSPRERGRSGNTIYF.

In its sample, this clonotype was seen many times. This rearrangement joins TRBV5-1 to TRBJ2-3; TRBD2 matches at 9 bases. V shed 0 bases, J shed 2 bases, and the junction held 4 bases outside the gene matches. Germline CDR1 reads SGHRS; CDR2 reads YFSETQ. The CDR3 totals 16 residues. The CDR3 protein is CASSLARGGLTDTQYF. The DNA for the CDR3 is TGCGCCAGCAGCTTGGCGCGGGGGGGCCTCACAGATACGCAGTATTTT.

V usage is TRBV29-1 and J usage is TRBJ1-3; D perhaps matches TRBD1 (5 bases). CDR1 is SQVTM, CDR2 ANQGSEA, per germline. The V end lost 8 bases, the J end lost 3 bases, and 17 bases lay between the germline ends. The CDR3 covers 14 residues. The CDR3 sequence: CSYIDTGVGNTIYF. CDR3 DNA: TGCAGCTATATCGATACGGGGGTTGGAAACACCATATATTTT.

About this clonotype: A far larger clone differs by one base, so this is likely a read error. This sequence joins TRBV6-5 and TRBJ2-1; 10 nucleotides line up with TRBD2. The CDR3 sequence is 15 residues long. The trim removed 7 bases at V and 5 bases at J, leaving 8 bases unmatched. Germline V gene lookup returns CDR1 MNHEY and CDR2 SVGAGI. CDR3 in amino acids: CASNSGTSENNEQFF. The CDR3 DNA reads as TGTGCCAGCAACTCCGGGACTAGCGAGAACAATGAGCAGTTCTTC.

The rearrangement joins TRBV30 to TRBJ2-6; D call uncertain. Germline CDR1 reads GTSNPN; CDR2 reads SVGIG (reference sequence). Trimming left V 2 bases short and J 1 base short, with 0 bases between. The CDR3 is made up of 12 amino acids. The CDR3 spells CAWSSGANVLTF. The CDR3 DNA follows: TGTGCCTGGAGTTCTGGGGCCAACGTCCTGACTTTC.

This clonotype showed up many times. The CDR3 sequence: CSARIPGSDTEAFF. As DNA, the CDR3 is TGCAGTGCTAGAATCCCGGGTTCTGACACTGAAGCTTTCTTT. The chain uses TRBV20-1 and TRBJ1-1, with D hard to call. V shed 2 bases and J shed 3 bases, with 13 bases lying between them. The CDR3 is 14 amino acids. CDR1 is DFQATT and CDR2 is SNEGSKA in the germline V gene (reference sequence).

This clonotype was found many times. The chain links TRBV18 to TRBJ1-1; possible D gene TRBD1, 6 bases. CDR3 length: 15 amino acids. V was trimmed by 3 bases and J by 4 bases, leaving 15 bases between them. Looked up from germline, CDR1 is KGHSH and CDR2 is LQKENI. The CDR3 DNA reads TGTGCCAGCTCACCGGGGGGCGAAGAGAGCACTGAAGCTTTCTTT. Translation gives CASSPGGEESTEAFF. Supplemented by reference TRBV18 and TRBJ1-1, the full variable domain reads NAGVMQNPRHLVRRRGQEARLRCSPMKGHSHVYWYRQLPEEGLKFMVYLQKENIIDESGMPKERFSAEFPKEGPSILRIQQVVRGDSAAYFCASSPGGEESTEAFFGQGTRLTVV.